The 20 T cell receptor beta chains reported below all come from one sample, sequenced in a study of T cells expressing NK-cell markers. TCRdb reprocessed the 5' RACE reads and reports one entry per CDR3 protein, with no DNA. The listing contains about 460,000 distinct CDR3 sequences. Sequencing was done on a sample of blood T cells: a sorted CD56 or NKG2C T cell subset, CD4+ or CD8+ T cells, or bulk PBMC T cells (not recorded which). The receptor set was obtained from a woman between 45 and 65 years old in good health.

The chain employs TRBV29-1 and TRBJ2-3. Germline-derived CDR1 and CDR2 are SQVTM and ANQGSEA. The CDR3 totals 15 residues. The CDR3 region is CSGITSGFGSDTQYF.

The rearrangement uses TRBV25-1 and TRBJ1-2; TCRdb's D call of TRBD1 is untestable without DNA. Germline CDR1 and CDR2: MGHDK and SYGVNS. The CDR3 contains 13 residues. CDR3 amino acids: CASSEGQGYGYTF.

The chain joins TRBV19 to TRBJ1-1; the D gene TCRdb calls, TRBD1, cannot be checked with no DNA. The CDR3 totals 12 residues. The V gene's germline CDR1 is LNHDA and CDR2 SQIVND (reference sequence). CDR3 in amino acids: CASNQDRGFAFF.

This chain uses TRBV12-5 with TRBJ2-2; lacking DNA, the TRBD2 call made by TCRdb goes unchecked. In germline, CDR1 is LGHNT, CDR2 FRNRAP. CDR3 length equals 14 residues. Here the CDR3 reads CASETSGVTGELFF. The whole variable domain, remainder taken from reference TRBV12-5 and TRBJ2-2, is DARVTQTPRHKVTEMGQEVTMRCQPILGHNTVFWYRQTMMQGLELLAYFRNRAPLDDSGMPKDRFSAEMPDATLATLKIQPSEPRDSAVYFCASETSGVTGELFFGEGSRLTVL.

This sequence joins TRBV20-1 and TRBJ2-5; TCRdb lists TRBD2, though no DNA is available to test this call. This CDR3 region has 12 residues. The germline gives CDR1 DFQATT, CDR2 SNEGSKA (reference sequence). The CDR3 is CSAETREKTQYF.

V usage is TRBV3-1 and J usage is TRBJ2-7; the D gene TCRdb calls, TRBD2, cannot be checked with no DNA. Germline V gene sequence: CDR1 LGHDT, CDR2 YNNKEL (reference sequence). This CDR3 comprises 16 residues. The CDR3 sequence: CASSPLTSGSLYEQYF.

CDR3 loop: CASSLAVTSGSYEQYF. V gene TRBV7-2 combines with J gene TRBJ2-7; lacking DNA, the TRBD2 call made by TCRdb goes unchecked. CDR1 and CDR2 from the germline V gene are SGHTA and FQGNSA. The CDR3 has 16 residues.

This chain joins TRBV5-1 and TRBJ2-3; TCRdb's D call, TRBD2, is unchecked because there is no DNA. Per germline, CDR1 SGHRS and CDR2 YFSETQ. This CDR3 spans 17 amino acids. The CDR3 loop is CASSFQGLAGPTDTQYF.

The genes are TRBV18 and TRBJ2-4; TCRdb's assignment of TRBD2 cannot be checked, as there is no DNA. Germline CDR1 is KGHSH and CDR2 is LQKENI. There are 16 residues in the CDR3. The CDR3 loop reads CASSPGLARAKNIQYF. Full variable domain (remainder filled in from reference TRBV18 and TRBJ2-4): NAGVMQNPRHLVRRRGQEARLRCSPMKGHSHVYWYRQLPEEGLKFMVYLQKENIIDESGMPKERFSAEFPKEGPSILRIQQVVRGDSAAYFCASSPGLARAKNIQYFGAGTRLSVL.

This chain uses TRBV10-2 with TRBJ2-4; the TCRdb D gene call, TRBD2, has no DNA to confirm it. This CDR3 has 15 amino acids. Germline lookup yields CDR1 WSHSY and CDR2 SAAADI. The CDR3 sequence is CASSPWTQGQNIQYF.

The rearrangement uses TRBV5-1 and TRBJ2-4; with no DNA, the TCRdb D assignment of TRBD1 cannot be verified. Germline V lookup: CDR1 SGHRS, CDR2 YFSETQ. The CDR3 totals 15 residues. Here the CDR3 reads CASSWTGAAKNIQYF.

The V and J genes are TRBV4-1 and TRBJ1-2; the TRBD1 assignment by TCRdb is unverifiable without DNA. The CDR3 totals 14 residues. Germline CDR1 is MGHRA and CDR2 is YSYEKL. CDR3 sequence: CASSQSKGGDGYTF.

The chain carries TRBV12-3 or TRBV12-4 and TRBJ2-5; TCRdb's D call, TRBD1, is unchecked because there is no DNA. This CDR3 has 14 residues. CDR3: CASSLEWTEETQYF.

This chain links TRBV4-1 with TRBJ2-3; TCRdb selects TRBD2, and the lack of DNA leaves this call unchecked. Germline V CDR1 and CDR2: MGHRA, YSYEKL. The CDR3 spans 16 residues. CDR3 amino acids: CASSQASVLGARTQYF.

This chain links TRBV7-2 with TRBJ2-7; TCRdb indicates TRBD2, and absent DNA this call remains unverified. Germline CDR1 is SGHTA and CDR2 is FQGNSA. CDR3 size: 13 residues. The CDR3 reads CASSLLALYEQYF.

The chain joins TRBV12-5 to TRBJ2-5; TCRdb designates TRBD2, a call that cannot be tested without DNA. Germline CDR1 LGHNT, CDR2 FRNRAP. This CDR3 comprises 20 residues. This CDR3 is CASGLVTGYSGRYFQETQYF.

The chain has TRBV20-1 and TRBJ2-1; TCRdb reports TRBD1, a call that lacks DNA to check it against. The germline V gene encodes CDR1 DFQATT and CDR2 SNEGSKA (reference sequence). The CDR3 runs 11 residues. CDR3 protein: CSARGDREQFF.

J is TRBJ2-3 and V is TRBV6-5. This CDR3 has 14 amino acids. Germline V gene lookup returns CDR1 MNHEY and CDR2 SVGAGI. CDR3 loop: CASRTTLRADTQYF.

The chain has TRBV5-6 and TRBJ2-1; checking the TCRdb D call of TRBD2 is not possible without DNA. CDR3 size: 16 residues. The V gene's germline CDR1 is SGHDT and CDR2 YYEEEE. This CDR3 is CASSFLGTSSYNEQFF.

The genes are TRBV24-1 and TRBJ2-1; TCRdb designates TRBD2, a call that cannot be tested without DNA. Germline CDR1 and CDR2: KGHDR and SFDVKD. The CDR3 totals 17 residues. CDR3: CATSDHGLAGSPREQFF.